These 27 T cell receptor beta chains were sequenced from one sample in a study of metastatic and nonmetastatic thyroid tumors. MiXCR reprocessed the PCR reads for TCRdb. The data hold approximately 38,000 clones, with 15% to 20% observed a single time. Treatment of any kind had been given to no patient before thyroid surgery. The sample taken for sequencing was blood. These receptors all come from a female donor with papillary thyroid cancer or a benign thyroid nodule (not recorded which). Some clones in this sample may be carry-over from other donors' samples.

This clone was counted a few times. A much larger clonotype is one base distant, so this may be a read error. Other DNA sequences of this sample code for an identical CDR3. This rearrangement joins TRBV9 to TRBJ1-4, with D possibly matching TRBD1 (5 bases). Per germline, CDR1 SGDLS and CDR2 YYNGEE. The V and J ends lost 4 bases and 5 bases respectively, with 12 bases between them. This CDR3 has 14 residues. CDR3 in amino acids: CASSQGGGNEKLFF. CDR3 sequence (DNA): TGTGCCAGCAGCCAGGGCGGAGGGAATGAAAAACTGTTTTTT.

This clone was recorded many times. The genes are TRBV6-1 and TRBJ1-1; D remains unclear. This CDR3 is 13 amino acids long. The germline V gene has CDR1 MNHNS and CDR2 SASEGT. V lost 5 bases and J lost 5, with 12 bases in between. CDR3 amino acids: CASSIQTGTEAFF. Here the CDR3 DNA reads TGTGCCAGCAGTATACAGACGGGGACTGAAGCTTTCTTT.

The J gene is TRBJ1-1, the V gene TRBV11-2; D gene unclear. The CDR3 contains 14 residues. The germline V gene has CDR1 SGHAT and CDR2 FQNNGV. The ends were cut back, 2 bases at V and 0 bases at J, with 7 bases in the middle. CDR3: CASSLTTMNTEAFF. For the CDR3, the DNA is TGTGCCAGCAGCTTAACAACTATGAACACTGAAGCTTTCTTT.

CDR3 residues: CASSFTGQATEAFF. Written as DNA, the CDR3 is TGCGCCAGCAGCTTCACAGGGCAGGCCACTGAAGCTTTCTTT. This chain links TRBV5-1 with TRBJ1-1, with D maybe TRBD1 (6 bases). CDR1 is SGHRS and CDR2 is YFSETQ in the germline V gene. The length of the CDR3 is 14 residues. V lost 2 bases and J lost 4, with 12 bases in between. Complete variable domain (other parts from reference TRBV5-1 and TRBJ1-1): KAGVTQTPRYLIKTRGQQVTLSCSPISGHRSVSWYQQTPGQGLQFLFEYFSETQRNKGNFPGRFSGRQFSNSRSEMNVSTLELGDSALYLCASSFTGQATEAFFGQGTRLTVV.

Concerning this clone itself: A much more abundant neighbour one base away suggests this may be a read error. Written as DNA, the CDR3 is TGTGCCAGCAGCGTGCACAGCTTAGAAAAAGGGACCCAGTACTTC. This gives the protein CASSVHSLEKGTQYF. The chain has TRBV9 and TRBJ2-5, with unresolved D. CDR3 size: 15 residues. Germline CDR1 SGDLS, CDR2 YYNGEE. V lost 2 bases to trimming and J lost 7 bases, with 18 bases between them.

This clone was seen ten or more times. The V gene is TRBV11-2, the J gene TRBJ2-3; unclear D gene. The CDR3 has 14 residues. Germline assignment: CDR1 SGHAT and CDR2 FQNNGV. Trimming took off 2 bases at V and 0 bases at J, with 6 bases between the two ends. CDR3 protein: CASSLMDSTDTQYF. In nucleotides, the CDR3 is TGTGCCAGCAGCTTAATGGACAGCACAGATACGCAGTATTTT.

This clone was observed a single time. This sequence may be a read error, since a much larger clone differs from it by one base. The chain links TRBV9 to TRBJ2-5, with TRBD2 matching over 7 bases. The CDR3 loop spans 14 amino acids. Germline loops: CDR1 SGDLS, CDR2 YYNGEE. Unmatched junction bases numbered 8, after V lost 6 bases and J lost 3 bases. The CDR3 sequence is CASIVGGFEETQYF. In nucleotides, the CDR3 is TGTGCCAGCATCGTCGGGGGGTTCGAAGAGACCCAGTACTTC.

This clone was observed a few times. This chain joins TRBV18 and TRBJ2-7, with no clear D. Between the trimmed V and J ends, which lost 0 bases and 2 bases, there was a span of 8 bases. From germline, CDR1 is KGHSH and CDR2 LQKENI. This CDR3 region has 14 residues. This chain's CDR3 is CASSPPSLPYEQYF. The CDR3 nucleotides are TGTGCCAGCTCACCACCTTCTCTACCCTACGAGCAGTACTTC.

The table lists this clone with many counts. The rearrangement joins TRBV15 to TRBJ1-1; possible D gene TRBD1, 6 bases. CDR1 is LNHNV, CDR2 YYDKDF, per germline (reference sequence). The CDR3 spans 15 residues. Trimming took 5 bases from V and 0 from J, leaving 13 bases between them. DNA for the CDR3: TGTGCCACCAGCCCTAGGGAGGGGGTGAACACTGAAGCTTTCTTT. This gives the protein CATSPREGVNTEAFF.

This clone was found many times. The rearrangement joins TRBV10-3 to TRBJ2-1; 14 positions agree with TRBD2. This CDR3 is 19 amino acids long. From germline, CDR1 is ENHRY and CDR2 SYGVKD. Trimming took 2 bases from V and 8 from J; bases not matched to a gene: 14. CDR3 sequence reads: CAISEPFRAGLAGGDEQFF. CDR3 sequence (DNA): TGTGCCATCAGTGAGCCCTTCCGAGCCGGACTAGCGGGAGGCGATGAGCAGTTCTTC.

This clone was counted at least ten times. This chain connects TRBV20-1 to TRBJ2-1, with D possibly TRBD1 on 5 matching bases. The CDR3 runs 13 residues. The germline V gene encodes CDR1 DFQATT and CDR2 SNEGSKA (reference sequence). Trimming stripped 5 bases from V and 7 bases from J, with 15 bases between. The CDR3 coding sequence is TGCAGTGCTCTGTCCCCAGGGATGAATGAGCAGTTCTTC. This gives the protein CSALSPGMNEQFF.

This clone is medium-sized. This chain joins TRBV27 and TRBJ2-7; no reliable D call. CDR1 and CDR2 from the germline V gene are MNHEY and SMNVEV (reference sequence). The CDR3 has 13 amino acids. The V end lost 4 bases, the J end lost 6 bases, and 13 bases lay between the germline ends. In nucleotides, the CDR3 is TGTGCCAGCAGTTCAGGACCGACGTCCGAGCAGTACTTC. Amino acids: CASSSGPTSEQYF.

This clone appeared once. The chain employs TRBV30 and TRBJ2-7, with no clear D. CDR3 length equals 14 residues. The germline V gene encodes CDR1 GTSNPN and CDR2 SVGIG (reference sequence). The V end lost 6 bases, the J end lost 0 bases, and 15 bases lay between the germline ends. CDR3 coding DNA: TGTGCCTGTAGTCCCGTACTCCTCTCCTACGAGCAGTACTTC. This gives the protein CACSPVLLSYEQYF.

This clone was counted at least ten times. This chain uses TRBV6-1 with TRBJ2-7; 10 bases are a match to TRBD2. The ends lost 6 bases at V and 5 bases at J; junction bases unmatched: 10. The CDR3 totals 15 residues. Germline V gene data show CDR1 as MNHNS and CDR2 as SASEGT. The CDR3 sequence: CASRRPLAGVHEQYF. CDR3 DNA: TGTGCCAGCAGGAGACCTCTAGCGGGAGTCCACGAGCAGTACTTC.

In its sample, this clone was seen many times. The chain recombines TRBV3-1 with TRBJ2-2, with 8 bases identical to TRBD1. Germline V gene sequence: CDR1 LGHDT, CDR2 YNNKEL (reference sequence). The CDR3 extends over 15 amino acids. The trim removed 4 bases at V and 5 bases at J, leaving 6 bases unmatched. The CDR3 protein is CASSPGQGFTGELFF. The CDR3 coding sequence is TGTGCCAGCAGCCCCGGACAGGGTTTTACCGGGGAGCTGTTTTTT.

This clone was detected many times. The V call is TRBV2, the J call TRBJ1-5, with TRBD1 identical over 10 bases. The CDR3 extends over 14 amino acids. With V trimmed by 3 bases and J by 5 bases, 1 base remained unmatched. Germline V gives CDR1 SNHLY, CDR2 FYNNEI. Here the CDR3 DNA reads TGTGCCAGCAGTGAGGACAGGGGGGATCAGCCCCAGCATTTT. Translated: CASSEDRGDQPQHF. Full variable domain (rest looked up from reference TRBV2 and TRBJ1-5): EPEVTQTPSHQVTQMGQEVILRCVPISNHLYFYWYRQILGQKVEFLVSFYNNEISEKSEIFDDQFSVERPDGSNFTLKIRSTKLEDSAMYFCASSEDRGDQPQHFGDGTRLSIL.

The chain combines TRBV2 with TRBJ1-2; 8 bases fit TRBD1. The CDR3 sequence is 13 residues long. Germline loops: CDR1 SNHLY, CDR2 FYNNEI. Unmatched junction bases numbered 8, after V lost 7 bases and J lost 7 bases. DNA for the CDR3: TGTGCCAGCATTTCCACGACAGGGGTTGGCTACACCTTC. It translates to CASISTTGVGYTF.

A note on this clone: A single base separates this from a much larger clone, so it may be a read error. Other nucleotide sequences from this sample produce the same CDR3. This rearrangement joins TRBV4-1 to TRBJ2-3; no definite D call. The CDR3 loop spans 11 amino acids. CDR1 is MGHRA, CDR2 YSYEKL, per germline. The CDR3 reads CASSQGYTQYF. The CDR3 nucleotides are TGCGCCAGCAGCCAAGGTTATACTCAGTATTTT.

This clone is medium-sized (0.01 to 0.1%) by share. This sequence joins TRBV12-5 and TRBJ1-2; possibly TRBD1 for D (5 bases). CDR1 is LGHNT, CDR2 FRNRAP, per germline. There are 14 residues in the CDR3. V was cut by 7 bases and J by 0 bases, with 12 bases left in between. The CDR3 sequence is CASVGLTANYGYTF. Here the CDR3 DNA reads TGTGCTAGTGTCGGGTTGACAGCTAACTATGGCTACACCTTC.

This clone showed up many times. The chain recombines TRBV4-2 with TRBJ2-3; 7 positions match TRBD2. This CDR3 contains 16 residues. With V trimmed by 5 bases and J by 4 bases, 12 bases remained unmatched. Per the germline V gene, CDR1 is LGHNA and CDR2 is YNFKEQ. The CDR3 nucleotides are TGTGCCAGCAGCAAAGCGGGACCCCAACGGCCAGATACGCAGTATTTT. Residues: CASSKAGPQRPDTQYF.

In its sample, this clone was seen many times. The V and J genes are TRBV20-1 and TRBJ1-2, with D perhaps TRBD1 (5 bases). The CDR3 has 13 residues. Germline loops: CDR1 DFQATT, CDR2 SNEGSKA (reference sequence). V was shortened by 0 bases and J by 6 bases, with 11 bases between the two germline ends. The chain's CDR3 is CSARDRGVDGYTF. Here the CDR3 DNA reads TGCAGTGCTAGAGATCGAGGGGTGGATGGCTACACCTTC.

This clone was found many times. V usage is TRBV30 and J usage is TRBJ1-5; no definite D call. The CDR3 is 15 residues long. V lost 0 bases to trimming and J lost 4 bases, with 13 bases between them. The germline V gene has CDR1 GTSNPN and CDR2 SVGIG (reference sequence). This chain's CDR3 is CAWSVWVGKNQPQHF. The CDR3, as DNA: TGTGCCTGGAGTGTTTGGGTCGGCAAAAATCAGCCCCAGCATTTT.

This clone was counted ten times or more. The rearrangement joins TRBV6-1 to TRBJ1-6; D is undetermined. Trimming left V 5 bases short and J 8 bases short, with 10 bases between. Germline V gives CDR1 MNHNS, CDR2 SASEGT. The CDR3 runs 13 residues. In nucleotides, the CDR3 is TGTGCCAGCAGTTGGCGCACTTATTCACCCCTCCACTTT. It codes for CASSWRTYSPLHF.

This clone was picked up many times. This chain connects TRBV3-1 to TRBJ2-5; the D call may be TRBD1 or TRBD2 (6 bases each). The V gene's germline CDR1 is LGHDT and CDR2 YNNKEL (reference sequence). This CDR3 region has 13 residues. Trimming removed 2 bases at V and 7 bases at J, with 11 bases between. CDR3 loop: CASSQRGPGTQYF. CDR3 nucleotide sequence: TGTGCCAGCAGCCAACGGGGGCCCGGGACCCAGTACTTC.

This clone was recorded many times. This sequence joins TRBV11-1 and TRBJ2-2; 7 bases align to TRBD1. The CDR3 contains 16 residues. V lost 6 bases and J lost 4; bases outside the gene matches: 11. Germline lookup yields CDR1 SGHAT and CDR2 FQDESV (reference sequence). The CDR3 region has the DNA TGTGCCAGCAGTTCCCGGGACAGAGATTTCACCGGGGAGCTGTTTTTT. Protein sequence: CASSSRDRDFTGELFF.

In this sample, this clone turned up many times. V usage is TRBV10-3 and J usage is TRBJ1-1; D ambiguous. V was cut by 5 bases and J by 8 bases, with 12 bases left in between. CDR3 size: 12 residues. Per germline, CDR1 ENHRY and CDR2 SYGVKD. The CDR3 coding sequence is TGTGCCATCAGTCCCTTAGGGCAAGAAGCTTTCTTT. It translates to CAISPLGQEAFF.

The rearrangement uses TRBV6-1 and TRBJ1-1, with a possible D match to TRBD1 (6 bases). V lost 7 bases to trimming and J lost 2 bases, with 14 bases between them. Looked up from germline, CDR1 is MNHNS and CDR2 is SASEGT. CDR3 length equals 14 residues. The CDR3 region has the DNA TGTGCCAGCACCCAGCCCAGGGGAAACACTGAAGCTTTCTTT. This translates into CASTQPRGNTEAFF.